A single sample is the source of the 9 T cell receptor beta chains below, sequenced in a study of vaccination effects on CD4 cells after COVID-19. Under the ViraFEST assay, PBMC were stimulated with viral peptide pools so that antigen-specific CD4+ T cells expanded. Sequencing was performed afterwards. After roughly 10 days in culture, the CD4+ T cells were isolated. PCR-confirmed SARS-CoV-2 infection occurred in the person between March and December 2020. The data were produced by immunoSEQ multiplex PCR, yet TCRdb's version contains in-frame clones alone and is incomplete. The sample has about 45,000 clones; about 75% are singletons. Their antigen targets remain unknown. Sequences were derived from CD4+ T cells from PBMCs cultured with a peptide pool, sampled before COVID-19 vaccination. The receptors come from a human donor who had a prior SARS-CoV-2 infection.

The CDR3 here is CASSLSNQPQHF. Here the CDR3 DNA reads TGTGCCAGCAGCTTATCTAATCAGCCCCAGCATTTT. The chain recombines TRBV7-2 with TRBJ1-5; D uncertain. Germline V gene sequence: CDR1 SGHTA, CDR2 FQGNSA. The CDR3 totals 12 residues. V lost 2 bases to trimming and J lost 4 bases, with 3 bases between them. Filled out from reference TRBV7-2 and TRBJ1-5, the complete variable domain reads GAGVSQSPSNKVTEKGKDVELRCDPISGHTALYWYRQSLGQGLEFLIYFQGNSAPDKSGLPSDRFSAERTGGSVSTLTIQRTQQEDSAVYLCASSLSNQPQHFGDGTRLSIL.

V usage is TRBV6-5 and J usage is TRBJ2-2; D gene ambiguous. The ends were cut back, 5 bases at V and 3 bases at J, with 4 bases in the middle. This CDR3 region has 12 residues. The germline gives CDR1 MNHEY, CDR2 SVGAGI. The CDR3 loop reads CASSQYTGELFF. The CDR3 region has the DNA TGTGCCAGCAGTCAGTACACCGGGGAGCTGTTTTTT.

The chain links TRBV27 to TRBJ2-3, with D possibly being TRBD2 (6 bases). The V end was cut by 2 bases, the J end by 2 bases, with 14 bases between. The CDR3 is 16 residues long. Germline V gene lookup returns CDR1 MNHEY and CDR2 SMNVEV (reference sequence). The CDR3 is CASSLRREWITDTQYF. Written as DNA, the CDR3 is TGTGCCAGCAGTTTACGACGGGAGTGGATCACAGATACGCAGTATTTT.

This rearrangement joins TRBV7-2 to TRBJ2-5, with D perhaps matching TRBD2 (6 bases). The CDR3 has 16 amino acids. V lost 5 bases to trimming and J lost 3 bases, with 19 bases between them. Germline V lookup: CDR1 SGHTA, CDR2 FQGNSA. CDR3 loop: CASSAGAGGVKETQYF. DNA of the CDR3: TGTGCCAGCAGCGCTGGAGCGGGCGGGGTGAAAGAGACCCAGTACTTC.

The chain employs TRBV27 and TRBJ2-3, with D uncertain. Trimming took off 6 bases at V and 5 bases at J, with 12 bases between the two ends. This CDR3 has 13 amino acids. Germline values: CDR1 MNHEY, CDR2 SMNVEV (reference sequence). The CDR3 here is CASRLNPIDTQYF. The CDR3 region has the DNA TGTGCCAGCAGACTAAATCCCATAGATACGCAGTATTTT.

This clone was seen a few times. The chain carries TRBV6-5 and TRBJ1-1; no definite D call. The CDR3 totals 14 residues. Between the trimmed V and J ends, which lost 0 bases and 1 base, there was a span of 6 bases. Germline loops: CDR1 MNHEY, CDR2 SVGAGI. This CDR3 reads CASSYSWANTEAFF. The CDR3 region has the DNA TGTGCCAGCAGTTACTCTTGGGCGAACACTGAAGCTTTCTTT.

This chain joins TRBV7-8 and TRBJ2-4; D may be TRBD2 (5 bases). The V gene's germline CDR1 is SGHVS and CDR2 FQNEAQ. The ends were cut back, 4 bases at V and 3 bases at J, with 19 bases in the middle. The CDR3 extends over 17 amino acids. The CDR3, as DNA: TGTGCCAGCAGCTCCCTCAATCAACTAGGTGACAAAAACATTCAGTACTTC. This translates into CASSSLNQLGDKNIQYF.

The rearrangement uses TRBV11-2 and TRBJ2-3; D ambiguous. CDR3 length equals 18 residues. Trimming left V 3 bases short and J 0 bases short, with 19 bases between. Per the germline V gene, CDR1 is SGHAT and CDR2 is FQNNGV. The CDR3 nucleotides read TGTGCCAGCAGCTTCGGGTCGGGTACCTTGATTAGCACAGATACGCAGTATTTT. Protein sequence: CASSFGSGTLISTDTQYF.

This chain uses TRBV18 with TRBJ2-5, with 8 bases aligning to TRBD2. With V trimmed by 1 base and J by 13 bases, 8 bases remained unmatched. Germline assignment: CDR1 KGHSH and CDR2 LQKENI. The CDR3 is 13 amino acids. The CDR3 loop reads CASSPRGGGPPYF. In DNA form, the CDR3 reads TGTGCCAGCTCACCACGTGGCGGGGGGCCCCCGTACTTC. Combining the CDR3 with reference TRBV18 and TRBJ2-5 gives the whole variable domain NAGVMQNPRHLVRRRGQEARLRCSPMKGHSHVYWYRQLPEEGLKFMVYLQKENIIDESGMPKERFSAEFPKEGPSILRIQQVVRGDSAAYFCASSPRGGGPPYFGPGTRLLVL.